This TCR beta chain emerged from a study of T cell responses to AZD1222 COVID-19 vaccine. Repertoires were generated with immunoSEQ multiplex PCR, while TCRdb's copy carries only in-frame clones and drops some. The repertoire holds under 150,000 clones, with more than 85% as singletons. The ends lost 10 bases at V and 6 bases at J; junction bases unmatched: 5. In germline, CDR1 is ENHRY, CDR2 SYGVKD. The CDR3 has 13 residues. The source was peripheral blood, collected on day 0 of AZD1222 vaccination. This chain links TRBV10-3 with TRBJ2-3; 12 bases align to TRBD1. This clonotype was obtained from an adult in good health. CDR3: CATGTGGADTQYF. The CDR3 nucleotides are TGTGCCACAGGGACAGGGGGCGCGGATACGCAGTATTTT.